The next 17 T cell receptor beta chains were all read from a single sample in a study of blood T cell repertoires in COVID-19 (dated by TCRdb to 2018 to 2020). Library preparation was by the immunoSEQ multiplex PCR assay. The clones in this table, taken by TCRdb from immuneACCESS, are in-frame only. Not every clone is retained; where verified, under half of the shortfall comes from an unresolved V gene, and the cause of the rest is unknown. The sample table holds roughly 27,000 clones, of which 80% to 90% were seen once. Roughly 9.6% of the sample belongs to the ten largest clones. The sequenced sample consisted of peripheral blood. Receptors originate from a human donor in a cohort sampled during active COVID-19.

The chain has TRBV7-8 and TRBJ2-7, with D unclear. The V and J ends lost 5 bases and 1 base respectively, with 9 bases between them. The germline CDR1 and CDR2 sequences are SGHVS and FQNEAQ. The CDR3 runs 13 residues. CDR3 DNA sequence: TGTGCCAGCAGCCGCCAGGTATCCTACGAGCAGTACTTC. It yields the protein CASSRQVSYEQYF.

The chain has TRBV2 and TRBJ2-5, with 15 nucleotides matching TRBD2. Trimming cost V 2 bases and J 7 bases; bases outside gene matches: 5. Germline V CDR1 and CDR2: SNHLY, FYNNEI. The CDR3 runs to 16 residues. This CDR3 reads CASSERRTSGGGTQYF. CDR3 coding DNA: TGTGCCAGCAGTGAACGTAGGACTAGCGGGGGGGGGACCCAGTACTTC. Full variable domain (rest looked up from reference TRBV2 and TRBJ2-5): EPEVTQTPSHQVTQMGQEVILRCVPISNHLYFYWYRQILGQKVEFLVSFYNNEISEKSEIFDDQFSVERPDGSNFTLKIRSTKLEDSAMYFCASSERRTSGGGTQYFGPGTRLLVL.

The chain links TRBV5-4 to TRBJ2-1; TRBD2 aligns across 13 bases. The CDR3 runs 15 residues. After removal of 4 bases from V and 10 bases from J, the junction contained 8 bases not matched to a gene. Germline V gene data show CDR1 as SGHNT and CDR2 as YYREEE (reference sequence). The CDR3 loop reads CASSAGLAGSGEQFF. The CDR3 nucleotides are TGTGCCAGCAGCGCGGGACTAGCGGGGTCAGGGGAGCAGTTCTTC.

The chain recombines TRBV19 with TRBJ1-6; 9 nucleotides align to TRBD1. CDR1 and CDR2 from the germline V gene are LNHDA and SQIVND (reference sequence). The CDR3 length is 15 residues. J gave up 7 bases and V 5 bases, and 6 bases lay outside the gene matches. The CDR3, as DNA: TGTGCCAGTAGTCCCGGGACAGGGCTCAATTCACCCCTCCACTTT. Encoded protein: CASSPGTGLNSPLHF.

The CDR3 DNA reads TGTGCCAGCAGCTTTTGGGCGGGGGGAGCAGATACGCAGTATTTT. As protein: CASSFWAGGADTQYF. The V gene is TRBV7-9, the J gene TRBJ2-3, with TRBD2 identical over 8 bases. The CDR3 extends over 15 amino acids. Trimming cost V 3 bases and J 4 bases; bases outside gene matches: 6. Germline assignment: CDR1 SEHNR and CDR2 FQNEAQ (reference sequence).

The V call is TRBV28, the J call TRBJ1-6; 7 nucleotides align to TRBD1. The junction had 9 bases not matched to a gene; V was cut back by 3 bases and J by 7 bases. The germline gives CDR1 MDHEN, CDR2 SYDVKM. This CDR3 contains 16 residues. CDR3 coding DNA: TGTGCCAGCAGTTTCTCGACAGGGCCGAGGAATTCACCCCTCCACTTT. The encoded protein is CASSFSTGPRNSPLHF.

This clone appeared a single time. The genes are TRBV3-1 (or the pseudogene TRBV3-2) and TRBJ2-3; TRBD2 matches 9 bases. With 0 bases clipped from V and 5 bases from J, the junction kept 9 bases outside the gene matches. The CDR3 is 17 residues long. Germline CDR1 LGHDT, CDR2 YNNKEL (reference sequence). In DNA, the CDR3 is TGTGCCAGCAGCCAAGAGTCTGGTAGCGGGGGAGTAGATACGCAGTATTTT. Translated, it gives CASSQESGSGGVDTQYF.

The chain recombines TRBV6-5 with TRBJ2-7, with TRBD1 identical over 7 bases. J gave up 4 bases and V 7 bases, and 7 bases lay outside the gene matches. Germline V gene sequence: CDR1 MNHEY, CDR2 SVGAGI. The CDR3 length is 13 residues. The CDR3: CASIMTGRYEQYF. Written as DNA, the CDR3 is TGTGCCAGCATTATGACAGGGCGGTACGAGCAGTACTTC.

The gene calls are TRBV19 and TRBJ2-7, with TRBD1 as a possible D gene (6 bases). The CDR3 loop spans 12 amino acids. Germline CDR1 LNHDA, CDR2 SQIVND (reference sequence). Between the trimmed V and J ends, which lost 6 bases and 3 bases, there was a span of 9 bases. The CDR3 reads CASSPGDYEQYF. The CDR3 DNA reads as TGTGCCAGTAGCCCAGGGGACTACGAGCAGTACTTC.

The chain is built from TRBV2 and TRBJ2-3; the match to TRBD2 covers 11 bases. Per the germline V gene, CDR1 is SNHLY and CDR2 is FYNNEI. V trimming: 6 bases; J trimming: 5 bases; junction bases outside the gene matches: 4. The CDR3 contains 14 residues. CDR3: CASSVAGGRDTQYF. Written as DNA, the CDR3 is TGTGCCAGCAGCGTAGCGGGGGGGAGAGATACGCAGTATTTT.

This chain links TRBV7-8 with TRBJ2-1, with TRBD2 identical over 8 bases. V was clipped by 4 bases and J by 8 bases; unmatched bases: 13. The CDR3 has 16 residues. Germline V lookup: CDR1 SGHVS, CDR2 FQNEAQ. CDR3 bases: TGTGCCAGCAGCTCCCTTCGGGGGGGACTCTTGGATGAGCAGTTCTTC. This encodes CASSSLRGGLLDEQFF.

V gene TRBV2 combines with J gene TRBJ1-4, with TRBD1 matching 7 bases. The CDR3 loop spans 14 amino acids. Losses at the gene ends were 7 bases for V and 5 bases for J; bases not matched to a gene: 7. The V gene's germline CDR1 is SNHLY and CDR2 FYNNEI. This chain's CDR3 is CASKAGTENEKLFF. CDR3 DNA sequence: TGTGCCAGCAAGGCGGGGACAGAAAATGAAAAACTGTTTTTT.

The chain couples TRBV2 to TRBJ1-2; TRBD1 might be the D (6 bases). The CDR3 is 12 residues long. V dropped 6 bases and J dropped 9 bases, with 14 bases sitting between them. The germline V gene has CDR1 SNHLY and CDR2 FYNNEI. The CDR3 protein is CASRDSLGSYTF. As DNA, the CDR3 is TGTGCCAGCAGGGACAGCCTCGGAAGCTACACCTTC.

This rearrangement joins TRBV7-2 to TRBJ2-6, with a possible D match to TRBD1 (6 bases). The V gene's germline CDR1 is SGHTA and CDR2 FQGNSA. CDR3 length: 19 amino acids. V was cut by 1 base and J by 0 bases, with 16 bases left in between. CDR3 loop: CASSLVTGQFTSGANVLTF. The CDR3 nucleotides read TGTGCCAGCAGCTTAGTTACTGGACAGTTTACCTCTGGGGCCAACGTCCTGACTTTC.

The rearrangement joins TRBV28 to TRBJ2-2; D not resolved. V was cut by 5 bases and J by 8 bases, with 9 bases left in between. This CDR3 comprises 12 residues. Germline CDR1 reads MDHEN; CDR2 reads SYDVKM. The CDR3 spells CASSPPIGELFF. CDR3 bases: TGTGCCAGCAGTCCCCCAATTGGGGAGCTGTTTTTT.

The genes are TRBV18 and TRBJ1-6, with D perhaps matching TRBD1 (6 bases). CDR1 and CDR2 (germline): KGHSH, LQKENI. The CDR3 extends over 15 amino acids. The ends were cut back, 6 bases at V and 6 bases at J, with 15 bases in the middle. The CDR3 region has the DNA TGTGCCAGCTCCGTGGGAACAGGGTCTAATTCACCCCTCCACTTT. Its translation: CASSVGTGSNSPLHF. The full variable domain, completed using reference TRBV18 and TRBJ1-6, is NAGVMQNPRHLVRRRGQEARLRCSPMKGHSHVYWYRQLPEEGLKFMVYLQKENIIDESGMPKERFSAEFPKEGPSILRIQQVVRGDSAAYFCASSVGTGSNSPLHFGNGTRLTVT.

This chain links TRBV28 with TRBJ1-3; no clear D. The CDR3 consists of 16 residues. The V gene's germline CDR1 is MDHEN and CDR2 SYDVKM. Between the trimmed V and J ends, which lost 7 bases and 0 bases, there was a span of 16 bases. The CDR3 protein is CASTGGFGVSGNTIYF. Written as DNA, the CDR3 is TGTGCCAGCACCGGCGGCTTTGGCGTCTCTGGAAACACCATATATTTT.